The subject of this entry is one TCR beta chain. Its specificity is not known. Profiled with immunoSEQ multiplex PCR; TCRdb holds only in-frame clones, not every one. The sample yields approximately 25,000 clones, roughly 80% seen once. This record belongs to a study of CD4 T cells in relation to SARS-CoV-2 and coronaviruses. V was cut by 7 bases and J by 0 bases, with 12 bases left in between. Germline V gene lookup returns CDR1 LNHDA and CDR2 SQIVND (reference sequence). CDR3 length equals 14 residues. Unexposed donor CD4+ T cells date from about 2011-2018, before the COVID-19 pandemic. CD4+ T cells were isolated from the cells after 10 days of culture.

This sequence joins TRBV19 and TRBJ1-1; a weak D match, TRBD1 (5 bases). This receptor was identified in a human donor in good health. Specimen: CD4+ T cells from PBMCs, cultured in vitro. CDR3 bases: TGTGCCAGTATCAGAGGGGCAGTGAACACTGAAGCTTTCTTT. This sequence encodes CASIRGAVNTEAFF.